The sequence of this T cell receptor (beta chain) was determined in a study of cytomegalovirus exposure and HLA in healthy donors (TCRdb year 2017). Background on the whole study: According to a later analysis, the 100 to 150 validation repertoires were produced on the same platform as the roughly 600 repertoires of the first cohort. A separate validation cohort of 100 to 150 different subjects was used in addition to the approximately 700-subject first cohort. The study aimed to test whether cataloging public T cell receptors could reveal signatures of past pathogen exposure. To predict cytomegalovirus infection status, the study combined high-throughput TCR immunosequencing, statistical association of individual TCRs with disease status, and machine learning. Broader findings and caveats from the paper: In both the original and validation cohorts, the classifier was reported to diagnose cytomegalovirus status with high specificity and sensitivity. A later analysis had no HLA typing for the validation cohort, so co-occurrence there was scored across all 120 or so repertoires. The study listed 150 to 200 TCR beta chains as associated with cytomegalovirus. The authors suggested that the approach could potentially be generalized to other disease states and immunological phenotypes. In vitro tests confirmed that three of the cytomegalovirus-associated TCR beta chains recognize cytomegalovirus antigens. Most TCR sequences were observed very rarely across donors, whereas some public TCRs were present in many individuals. Subsequent analysis determined that TCRs grouped into clusters in the first cohort also showed a tendency toward co-occurrence across the roughly 120 validation repertoires, and about 94% of cluster scores exceeded 0.

Preparation of the library involved the immunoSEQ multiplex PCR assay. The authors' analysis ran thus. A statistical classification framework was built to diagnose cytomegalovirus status from the catalog of TCR beta chain sequences. The source is immuneACCESS, and TCRdb retained only in-frame sequences with V and J called. Part of the clones is not carried over; for the studies checked, unresolved V genes explain less than half of this, and the remainder is unexplained. That table supplies the V and J calls and clone size; D and trimming were determined from the DNA. The table for this sample lists around 66,000 clones; 95% to 98% of them were counted only once. Around 1.6% of the sample is held by the ten biggest clonotypes. Points on this clone: The antigen it binds to is not known. No clone much larger than this one lies a single base away; base qualities are absent.

The donors belonged to the validation cohort of about 110 subjects, which was separate from the approximately 700-subject first cohort. V is trimmed back by 5 bases and J by 10 bases, and the junction contains 8 bases that no gene match accounts for. Sequences MNHEY (CDR1) and SMNVEV (CDR2) are obtained from the germline V gene (reference sequence). The CDR3, cysteine through phenylalanine, is 13 amino acids long. The entry retains the CDR3 DNA only, 39 bases that are in frame from base 1. The chain links TRBV27 with TRBJ2-1, with 7 middle bases fitting TRBD1. The clonotype comes from a young woman in good health and CMV-seropositive. The sample taken for sequencing was PBMCs. The DNA sequence is as follows: TGTGCCAGCAGTCCTTTGACAGGGAGCGAGCAGTTCTTC. This sequence encodes CASSPLTGSEQFF.